This T cell receptor (beta chain) was recorded in a study of early T cells in non-severe SARS-CoV-2 infection. TCRdb processed the 5' RACE reads anew with MiXCR; each CDR3 protein has one entry. The sample holds 55,000 to 80,000 distinct CDR3 sequences, 12% seen once. This clonotype was counted between two and nine times. In germline, CDR1 is SQVTM, CDR2 ANQGSEA. The V gene lost 5 bases and the J gene lost 0 bases, with 7 bases spanning the gap. The length of the CDR3 is 13 residues. The genes are TRBV29-1 and TRBJ2-2; no definite D call. The TCR comes from an adult who was a healthcare worker with PCR-confirmed SARS-CoV-2 infection or an uninfected control (not recorded which). The specimen sequenced was whole blood. The DNA for the CDR3 is TGCAGCGTTCGGGTCCCGAACACCGGGGAGCTGTTTTTT. It is translated as CSVRVPNTGELFF.